One and the same sample provided the 19 T cell receptor beta chains below, sequenced in a study of shared T cell receptors in the human thymus (dated by TCRdb to about 2021). The method behind the library was the immunoSEQ multiplex PCR assay. The source is immuneACCESS, and TCRdb retained only in-frame sequences with V and J called. Part of the clones is not carried over; for the studies checked, unresolved V genes explain less than half of this, and the remainder is unexplained. In all, the sample holds just under 550,000 clones, and around 78% of those were seen once. The ten top clones hold about 0.013% of the sample. These records were also assigned to another study, of human thymus T cells.

The specimen was thymocytes. These receptors came from a boy in the first two years of life with a congenital heart defect. Donor details come from another sample of the same person, matched by shared clones.

The chain carries TRBV27 and TRBJ1-5, with TRBD1 matching 10 bases. V trimming: 6 bases; J trimming: 7 bases; junction bases outside the gene matches: 18. The CDR3 extends over 18 amino acids. CDR1 and CDR2 (germline): MNHEY, SMNVEV (reference sequence). CDR3 nucleotide sequence: TGTGCCAGCAGCCTTCCGAACTCCGGGACAGGGGTTTTGCAGCCCCAGCATTTT. Translation gives CASSLPNSGTGVLQPQHF.

The chain is built from TRBV4-2 and TRBJ2-1; TRBD1 matches at 9 bases. From germline, CDR1 is LGHNA and CDR2 YNFKEQ. J gave up 6 bases and V 4 bases, and 10 bases lay outside the gene matches. The CDR3 length is 16 residues. Written as DNA, the CDR3 is TGTGCCAGCAGCCGCACTCCCGGGGACAGGGCCAATGAGCAGTTCTTC. Translating gives CASSRTPGDRANEQFF.

In its sample, this clone was seen a few times. This chain joins TRBV5-1 and TRBJ2-1; 14 bases are a match to TRBD2. The germline CDR1 and CDR2 sequences are SGHRS and YFSETQ. The trim removed 4 bases at V and 5 bases at J, leaving 5 bases unmatched. This CDR3 has 16 residues. CDR3 region: CASSQGLAGAHNEQFF. CDR3 nucleotide sequence: TGCGCCAGCAGCCAGGGACTAGCGGGAGCCCACAATGAGCAGTTCTTC.

The chain carries TRBV4-1 and TRBJ2-3; a weak D match, TRBD2 (5 bases). V dropped 0 bases and J dropped 4 bases, with 8 bases sitting between them. The CDR3 spans 14 residues. The germline V gene has CDR1 MGHRA and CDR2 YSYEKL. CDR3 bases: TGCGCCAGCAGCCAAGAGAGGGAGCCAGATACGCAGTATTTT. It yields the protein CASSQEREPDTQYF.

J is TRBJ2-1 and V is TRBV4-2; 10 bases line up with TRBD2. Germline-derived CDR1 and CDR2 are LGHNA and YNFKEQ. Trimming at V came to 2 bases and at J to 3 bases, leaving 7 bases not matched to a gene. CDR3 length equals 17 residues. CDR3 DNA: TGTGCCAGCAGCCAACCTTCGCGGACTAGCGGCTACAATGAGCAGTTCTTC. Protein: CASSQPSRTSGYNEQFF.

The chain uses TRBV5-8 and TRBJ2-3, with D perhaps TRBD2 (5 bases). Trimming took 4 bases from V and 6 from J, leaving 21 bases between them. This CDR3 has 16 residues. CDR1 and CDR2 from the germline V gene are SGHTS and YDEGEE. CDR3: CASSRSAGAPRDTQYF. For the CDR3, the DNA is TGTGCCAGCAGCCGGAGCGCGGGCGCGCCTAGGGATACGCAGTATTTT.

The chain is built from TRBV7-9 and TRBJ1-2; TRBD1 matches 9 bases. V trimming: 5 bases; J trimming: 4 bases; junction bases outside the gene matches: 8. There are 15 residues in the CDR3. CDR1 and CDR2 (germline): SEHNR, FQNEAQ (reference sequence). The CDR3 spells CASSPRTGVLYGYTF. The DNA of the CDR3 is TGTGCCAGCAGCCCACGGACAGGGGTTCTCTATGGCTACACCTTC.

Here the CDR3 reads CAPPGQGNTEAFF. CDR3 coding DNA: TGTGCCCCCCCGGGACAGGGGAACACTGAAGCTTTCTTT. The chain couples TRBV2 to TRBJ1-1, with TRBD1 matching over 9 bases. The CDR3 extends over 13 amino acids. Germline CDR1 SNHLY, CDR2 FYNNEI. Trimming at V came to 11 bases and at J to 1 base, leaving 5 bases not matched to a gene.

The chain employs TRBV23-1 and TRBJ2-3, with a tentative D call TRBD2 (6 bases). TRBV23-1 is an ORF, with its function uncertain. Between the trimmed V and J ends, which lost 0 bases and 2 bases, there was a span of 15 bases. The length of the CDR3 is 17 residues. The CDR3 sequence: CASSQSRRGRSTDTQYF. DNA of the CDR3: TGCGCCAGCAGTCAATCTCGGCGGGGCAGATCCACAGATACGCAGTATTTT.

This chain links TRBV15 with TRBJ2-3; 9 bases line up with TRBD2. V dropped 5 bases and J dropped 0; count of bases not matched to a gene: 9. The CDR3 length is 17 residues. Germline-derived CDR1 and CDR2 are LNHNV and YYDKDF (reference sequence). CDR3 loop: CATSGPGLALSTDTQYF. CDR3 nucleotide sequence: TGTGCCACCAGCGGTCCGGGACTAGCTTTGAGCACAGATACGCAGTATTTT.

The chain recombines TRBV27 with TRBJ2-7; 8 positions match TRBD1. This CDR3 comprises 14 residues. Germline CDR1 MNHEY, CDR2 SMNVEV (reference sequence). The trim removed 5 bases at V and 2 bases at J, leaving 5 bases unmatched. The CDR3 nucleotides read TGTGCCAGCAGTCCCGGGACAGGACCCTACGAGCAGTACTTC. Residues: CASSPGTGPYEQYF.

In this sample, this clone turned up a few times. An end of the junction differs from the germline gene, which may be a read error. Other DNA sequences from this sample encode an identical CDR3 as well. The genes are TRBV19 and TRBJ2-5; D is uncertain. The germline CDR1 and CDR2 sequences are LNHDA and SQIVND (reference sequence). CDR3 length equals 11 residues. CDR3 sequence: CASRIGETQYF. For the CDR3, the DNA is TGTGCCAGTCGTATCGGGGAGACCCAGTACTTC.

Of note for this clone: Germline is not matched at one junction end, which may reflect a read error. The chain links TRBV7-7 to TRBJ2-7, with TRBD1 as a possible D gene (6 bases). This CDR3 spans 14 amino acids. Germline V gives CDR1 SSHAT, CDR2 FNYEAQ (reference sequence). CDR3 in DNA: TGTGCTAGCAGCTTAGGCCAGGTAGGGGGAGAGCAGTACTTC. As protein: CASSLGQVGGEQYF.

This chain connects TRBV29-1 to TRBJ2-1, with 9 bases aligning to TRBD1. The CDR3 has 13 amino acids. V lost 8 bases and J lost 2; bases outside the gene matches: 4. CDR1 is SQVTM and CDR2 is ANQGSEA in the germline V gene. The CDR3 sequence: CSIHRGPYNEQFF. The CDR3 DNA reads as TGCAGCATCCACAGGGGGCCCTACAATGAGCAGTTCTTC.

The V and J genes are TRBV30 and TRBJ1-1; 8 positions agree with TRBD1. The CDR3 totals 14 residues. Trimming took 4 bases from V and 4 from J; bases not matched to a gene: 8. CDR1 is GTSNPN, CDR2 SVGIG, per germline (reference sequence). This chain's CDR3 is CAWKNLQGVTEAFF. For the CDR3, the DNA is TGTGCCTGGAAAAATTTACAGGGGGTCACTGAAGCTTTCTTT.

The rearrangement links TRBV11-2 to TRBJ2-7; D gene unclear. V dropped 1 base and J dropped 1 base, with 8 bases sitting between them. This CDR3 contains 14 residues. Per germline, CDR1 SGHAT and CDR2 FQNNGV. DNA for the CDR3: TGTGCCAGCAGCTTAGCCCCGGGTTCCTACGAGCAGTACTTC. Translating it yields CASSLAPGSYEQYF.

The V and J genes are TRBV30 and TRBJ2-7; D might be TRBD2 (6 bases). CDR1 GTSNPN and CDR2 SVGIG come from the germline V gene (reference sequence). CDR3 length: 12 amino acids. V lost 3 bases to trimming and J lost 6 bases, with 12 bases between them. CDR3 in amino acids: CAWSRLVGEQYF. The CDR3 region has the DNA TGTGCCTGGAGCCGACTAGTAGGCGAGCAGTACTTC.

The chain carries TRBV27 and TRBJ2-7; TRBD2 might be the D (6 bases). V was clipped by 0 bases and J by 2 bases, with 11 bases between them. CDR1 is MNHEY and CDR2 is SMNVEV in the germline V gene (reference sequence). The CDR3 consists of 15 residues. The CDR3 sequence is CASSLSWREPYEQYF. The CDR3 nucleotides are TGTGCCAGCAGTTTATCATGGCGGGAACCCTACGAGCAGTACTTC.

This chain joins TRBV25-1 and TRBJ2-1; 7 positions agree with TRBD1. Losses at the gene ends were 3 bases for V and 2 bases for J; bases not matched to a gene: 1. From germline, CDR1 is MGHDK and CDR2 SYGVNS. This CDR3 has 14 amino acids. The CDR3 bases are TGTGCCAGCAGTGAGGGGACAGCCTACAATGAGCAGTTCTTC. Translation gives CASSEGTAYNEQFF.